This TCR beta chain appears in the sequencing data of a study of OX40 agonist ivuxolimab in advanced cancers. Regarding the research as a whole: Ivuxolimab, which targeted the costimulatory receptor OX40 (CD134), was an agonistic, fully human IgG2 monoclonal antibody. Prior anti-PD-1, anti-PD-L1 or anti-CTLA-4 therapy was permitted, and about 40% of dose-escalation patients had received checkpoint inhibitors. The paper covers the monotherapy dose-escalation part of the phase I ivuxolimab trial, which included N of about 50 patients. Of the approximately 50 patients in dose escalation, 19 had hepatocellular carcinoma, roughly 15 had melanoma, 9 had renal cell carcinoma and 9 had head and neck cancer. The purpose of peripheral TCRbeta sequencing was to test whether ivuxolimab changed TCR sequence diversity and led to clonal T-cell expansion. Three dose-escalation patients achieved partial responses, one with hepatocellular carcinoma and two with cutaneous melanoma. Intravenous ivuxolimab was administered to patients every 2 weeks at six dose levels: 0.01, 0.1, 0.3, 1.5, 3 and 10 mg/kg. In the dose-escalation cohort, 82.7% of patients were male, and the mean age was approximately 60 years, with a range of 23 to 79. Beyond this particular receptor, the publication reports: The antigen specificity of the clonally expanded peripheral T cells was not determined. Low levels of normalized T-cell clonal expansion were also seen in some patients who did not respond. At doses of 0.1 to 3.0 mg/kg, clonal expansion of both CD4+ and CD8+ T cells in blood was seen between baseline and week 6. After ivuxolimab, CD8+ T cells had more expanded clones than CD4+ T cells on average. Partial responders in the 0.1-3.0 mg/kg groups had among the lowest normalized peripheral clonal expansion, especially among CD8+ T cells.

This clone was counted once. What this receptor recognizes is not known. Base qualities were left out, and no much larger clone turns up one base away. For sequencing of the TCRbeta CDR3 region, genomic DNA was extracted from the sorted cells. The immunoSEQ Assay was used to sequence the TCRbeta CDR3 regions. The immuneACCESS repertoire file appears here via TCRdb, limited to in-frame rearrangements. These files lack a portion of the clones; in checked studies, under half of the deficit traces to unresolved V genes, and the cause of the others is not known. The sample table contains 75,000 to 95,000 clones; only one count was recorded for 75% to 90% of them. Of the sample, approximately 0.2% falls within the top ten clones. The trial excluded patients who had a history of autoimmune disease or were on systemic immunosuppression. Peripheral blood for TCR sequencing was drawn from every dose cohort at baseline, at cycle 4 day 1 and at cycle 7 day 1. Samples came from an open-label, multicenter, first-in-human phase I dose-escalation trial of ivuxolimab. Adults with locally advanced or metastatic melanoma, renal cell carcinoma, hepatocellular carcinoma or head and neck squamous cell carcinoma were enrolled in the trial. Before TCR sequencing, CD4+ T cells and CD8+ T cells from peripheral blood were sorted into separate populations.

The input for sequencing was CD4+ or CD8+ T cells sorted from blood, taken in a trial of the OX40 agonist ivuxolimab. The sequence was obtained from an adult with an advanced solid tumor such as melanoma, head and neck, liver or kidney cancer.

The nucleotide sequence is given as TGTGCCAGCAGCTCTAGGGATTGGAACACTGAAGCTTTCTTT. Protein translation: CASSSRDWNTEAFF. The chain is assembled from TRBV7-3 and TRBJ1-1; confidence is insufficient to name the D gene. The CDR3 holds 14 amino acids from the cysteine to the phenylalanine. Left in the record is the CDR3 DNA by itself, 42 bases read in frame from the first base. The germline V gene yields SGHTA for CDR1 and FQGTGA for CDR2. V sheds 4 bases and J sheds 1 base, leaving 10 bases between their ends. This CDR3, with the reference TRBV7-3 and TRBJ1-1 proteins standing in past its ends, gives the full variable domain GAGVSQTPSNKVTEKGKYVELRCDPISGHTALYWYRQSLGQGPEFLIYFQGTGAADDSGLPNDRFFAVRPEGSVSTLKIQRTERGDSAVYLCASSSRDWNTEAFFGQGTRLTVV.